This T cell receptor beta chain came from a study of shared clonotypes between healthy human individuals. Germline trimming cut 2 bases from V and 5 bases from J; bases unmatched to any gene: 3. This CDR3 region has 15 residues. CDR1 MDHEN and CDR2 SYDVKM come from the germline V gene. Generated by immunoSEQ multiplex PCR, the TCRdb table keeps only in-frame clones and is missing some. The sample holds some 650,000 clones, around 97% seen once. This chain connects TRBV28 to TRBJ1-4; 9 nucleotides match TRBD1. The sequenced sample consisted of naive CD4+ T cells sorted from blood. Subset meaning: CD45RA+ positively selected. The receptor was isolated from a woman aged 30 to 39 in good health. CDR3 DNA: TGTGCCAGCAGTTTAAGGACAGGGGAGAATGAAAAACTGTTTTTT. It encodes CASSLRTGENEKLFF.